What follows are 4 T cell receptor beta chains derived from one specimen sequenced in a study of cytomegalovirus exposure and HLA in healthy donors. PCR amplification relied on 60 Vbeta primers (plus 13 Jbeta primers). TCRdb's copy holds only in-frame clones and misses some; the assay was immunoSEQ multiplex PCR. The sample includes 80,000 or so clones. Sequenced sample: PBMCs. These receptors originate from a woman aged 25 to 39 in good health and CMV-seronegative.

A word on this clone: This sample includes further DNA sequences coding for the same CDR3. The chain couples TRBV20-1 to TRBJ1-2, with 8 bases lining up with TRBD1. Germline CDR1 DFQATT, CDR2 SNEGSKA (reference sequence). Unmatched junction bases numbered 4, after V lost 5 bases and J lost 8 bases. The CDR3 runs to 11 residues. Written as DNA, the CDR3 is TGCAGTGCTGGACAGGGAGGCGGCTACACCTTC. It specifies CSAGQGGGYTF.

The V gene is TRBV7-8, the J gene TRBJ1-4; D ambiguous. The CDR3 runs 15 residues. Trimming stripped 4 bases from V and 7 bases from J, with 16 bases between. In germline, CDR1 is SGHVS, CDR2 FQNEAQ. The CDR3 DNA follows: TGTGCCAGCAGCTCATCCCCCTCTTCGAGTGAAAAACTGTTTTTT. It is translated as CASSSSPSSSEKLFF.

J is TRBJ2-7 and V is TRBV6-1; the D gene is possibly TRBD1 (5 bases). Germline V gives CDR1 MNHNS, CDR2 SASEGT. V was shortened by 6 bases and J by 5 bases, with 14 bases between the two germline ends. The CDR3 covers 13 residues. CDR3 in DNA: TGTGCCAGCAGGAAGGGGTACTCGGACGAGCAGTACTTC. This codes for CASRKGYSDEQYF.

This sequence joins TRBV19 and TRBJ1-2, with a tentative D call TRBD1 (5 bases). The V and J ends lost 3 bases and 7 bases respectively, with 15 bases between them. CDR1 is LNHDA and CDR2 is SQIVND in the germline V gene (reference sequence). The CDR3 has 14 amino acids. This chain's CDR3 is CASSMPGGLGGYTF. CDR3 coding DNA: TGTGCCAGTAGTATGCCCGGGGGACTAGGTGGCTACACCTTC.